The 5 T cell receptor beta chains below come from one sample, sequenced in a study of cytomegalovirus exposure and HLA in healthy donors. Primers included in the PCR were 60 Vbeta and 13 Jbeta primers. Profiling relied on immunoSEQ multiplex PCR, and the TCRdb table lists in-frame clones only, not all of them. The data show about 150,000 clones, with roughly 84% seen just once and roughly 2.5% held by the top ten. Sample: PBMCs. The source is a boy aged 2 to 10 in good health and CMV-seronegative.

This chain links TRBV19 with TRBJ2-3; 12 nucleotides align to TRBD2. Germline V CDR1 and CDR2: LNHDA, SQIVND (reference sequence). After removal of 4 bases from V and 2 bases from J, the junction contained 1 base not matched to a gene. The CDR3 runs to 15 residues. CDR3 DNA: TGTGCCAGTAGTACTAGCGGGGGGGCCACAGATACGCAGTATTTT. This encodes CASSTSGGATDTQYF.

This clone was seen just once. The V and J genes are TRBV7-6 and TRBJ2-7; no clear D gene. This CDR3 has 12 residues. The germline V gene has CDR1 SGHVS and CDR2 FNYEAQ. Between the trimmed V and J ends, which lost 5 bases and 2 bases, there was a span of 7 bases. The CDR3 sequence: CASSPGTYEQYF. The DNA of the CDR3 is TGTGCCAGCAGCCCAGGAACCTACGAGCAGTACTTC.

The gene calls are TRBV5-1 and TRBJ1-4; 7 bases agree with TRBD1. This CDR3 region has 15 residues. The germline CDR1 and CDR2 sequences are SGHRS and YFSETQ. Trimming took 4 bases from V and 9 from J; bases not matched to a gene: 12. The CDR3 here is CASSPNRQGWQKLFF. The CDR3 nucleotides are TGCGCCAGCAGCCCTAACCGACAGGGCTGGCAAAAACTGTTTTTT.

The CDR3 DNA follows: TGTGCCAGCAGCGTATTTCGCGTCAGGGGGGCAGATACGCAGTATTTT. Translation: CASSVFRVRGADTQYF. The J gene is TRBJ2-3, the V gene TRBV9; weak D call: TRBD1 (7 bases). The CDR3 totals 16 residues. The germline V and J ends were trimmed by 1 base and 4 bases, with 16 bases remaining between them. In germline, CDR1 is SGDLS, CDR2 YYNGEE.

The V call is TRBV7-3, the J call TRBJ2-7, with 9 bases matching TRBD1. The V and J ends lost 2 bases and 2 bases, in that order; junction bases with no gene match: 7. The CDR3 is made up of 16 amino acids. Looked up from germline, CDR1 is SGHTA and CDR2 is FQGTGA. CDR3 amino acids: CASSLWGDRVTYEQYF. The CDR3 nucleotides are TGTGCCAGCAGCTTATGGGGGGACAGGGTGACCTACGAGCAGTACTTC. The full variable domain, with the rest looked up from reference TRBV7-3 and TRBJ2-7, is GAGVSQTPSNKVTEKGKYVELRCDPISGHTALYWYRQSLGQGPEFLIYFQGTGAADDSGLPNDRFFAVRPEGSVSTLKIQRTERGDSAVYLCASSLWGDRVTYEQYFGPGTRLTVT.